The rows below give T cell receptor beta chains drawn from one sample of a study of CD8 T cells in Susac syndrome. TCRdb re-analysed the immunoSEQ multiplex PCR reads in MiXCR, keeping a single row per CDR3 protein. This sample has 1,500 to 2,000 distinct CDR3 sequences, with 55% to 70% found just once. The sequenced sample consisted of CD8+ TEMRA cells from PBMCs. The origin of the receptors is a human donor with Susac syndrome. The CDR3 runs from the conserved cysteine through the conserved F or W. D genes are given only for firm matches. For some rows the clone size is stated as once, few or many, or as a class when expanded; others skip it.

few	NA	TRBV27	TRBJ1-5	CASSPYGVDQPQHF	TGTGCCAGCAGTCCTTATGGGGTGGATCAGCCCCAGCATTTT
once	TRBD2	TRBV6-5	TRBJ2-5	CASSYLSGGAWETQYF	TGTGCCAGCAGTTACCTCAGCGGGGGGGCCTGGGAGACCCAGTACTTC
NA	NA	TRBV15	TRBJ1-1	CATSRDPRAGAFF	TGTGCCACCAGCAGAGATCCCAGGGCCGGGGCTTTCTTT
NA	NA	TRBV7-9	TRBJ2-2	CASSCDRDSVIWELFF	TGTGCCAGCAGCTGCGACCGGGACTCTGTGATCTGGGAGCTGTTTTTT
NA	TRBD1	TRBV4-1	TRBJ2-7	CASSQDVAGGGYEQYF	TGCGCCAGCAGCCAAGATGTGGCAGGGGGCGGGTACGAGCAGTACTTC
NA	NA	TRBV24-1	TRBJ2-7	CATMTVDYEQYF	TGTGCCACCATGACAGTAGACTACGAGCAGTACTTC
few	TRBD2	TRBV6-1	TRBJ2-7	CASYRGDARSYEQYF	TGTGCCAGCTACCGGGGGGACGCTCGCTCCTACGAGCAGTACTTC
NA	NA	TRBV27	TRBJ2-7	CATAGSNPYEQYF	TGTGCCACCGCGGGATCAAACCCGTACGAGCAGTACTTC
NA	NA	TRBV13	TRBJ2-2	CASSLEPFF	TGTGCCAGCAGCTTAGAACCTTTTTTT
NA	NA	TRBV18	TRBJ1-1	CASSPSGGNTEAFF	TGTGCCAGCTCACCCTCGGGAGGTAACACTGAAGCTTTCTTT
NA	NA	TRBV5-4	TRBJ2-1	CASRRYGDFYNEQFF	TGTGCCAGCAGGCGCTACGGGGACTTCTACAATGAGCAGTTCTTC
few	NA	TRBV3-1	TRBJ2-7	CASSFMFHFVLDEQYF	TGTGCCAGCAGCTTCATGTTTCATTTCGTGTTAGACGAGCAGTACTTC
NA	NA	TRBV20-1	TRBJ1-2	CSADKLIDKAHYGYTF	TGCAGTGCTGATAAACTTATAGACAAGGCCCACTATGGCTACACCTTC
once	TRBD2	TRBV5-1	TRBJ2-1	CASSSGLAGAPGIVQFF	TGCGCCAGCAGCTCCGGACTAGCGGGGGCACCAGGCATTGTGCAGTTCTTC
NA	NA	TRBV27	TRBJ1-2	CASGLGAKPHYVYTF	TGTGCCAGCGGCCTCGGGGCAAAACCCCATTATGTCTACACCTTC
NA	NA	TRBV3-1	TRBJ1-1	CASSQGTTLPADTEAFF	TGTGCCAGCAGCCAGGGTACTACTCTCCCAGCGGACACTGAAGCTTTCTTT